This entry lists 28 T cell receptor beta chains sequenced from one sample in a study of cytomegalovirus exposure and HLA in healthy donors. PCR employed 60 Vbeta and 13 Jbeta primers. Here immunoSEQ multiplex PCR was the method, and the copy in TCRdb shows in-frame clones only, minus some. The table shows roughly 180,000 clones, with roughly four fifths occurring only once. Sequencing was performed on PBMCs. Every receptor here comes from a man in his late teens or twenties in good health and CMV-seronegative.

The rearrangement joins TRBV7-3 to TRBJ2-1; a weak D match, TRBD1 (5 bases). V lost 3 bases, J lost 7 bases, and 10 bases lay in between. Germline loops: CDR1 SGHTA, CDR2 FQGTGA. This CDR3 is 13 amino acids long. The CDR3 sequence is CASSLGPANEQFF. As DNA, the CDR3 is TGTGCCAGCAGCTTGGGGCCGGCTAATGAGCAGTTCTTC.

A single count supports this clone. The DNA of the CDR3 is TGTGCCAGCAGCCCAGCGGGGGCTGGGGATACGCAGTATTTT. Its protein product is CASSPAGAGDTQYF. V usage is TRBV11-1 and J usage is TRBJ2-3; 8 positions agree with TRBD2. This CDR3 spans 14 amino acids. The V gene's germline CDR1 is SGHAT and CDR2 FQDESV (reference sequence). V gave up 5 bases and J gave up 6 bases; unmatched junction bases: 7. The variable domain in full, completed from reference TRBV11-1 and TRBJ2-3, reads EAEVAQSPRYKITEKSQAVAFWCDPISGHATLYWYRQILGQGPELLVQFQDESVVDDSQLPKDRFSAERLKGVDSTLKIQPAELGDSAMYLCASSPAGAGDTQYFGPGTRLTVL.

The rearrangement joins TRBV7-2 to TRBJ2-3; TRBD2 matches at 9 bases. Trimming at V came to 5 bases and at J to 4 bases, leaving 7 bases not matched to a gene. The CDR3 contains 15 residues. CDR1 and CDR2 (germline): SGHTA, FQGNSA. CDR3 residues: CASSRRGGRADTQYF. The CDR3 nucleotides are TGTGCCAGCAGCCGGCGGGGCGGGAGGGCAGATACGCAGTATTTT.

This clone was seen a handful of times. The J gene is TRBJ1-3, the V gene TRBV27; D gene ambiguous. The CDR3 extends over 13 amino acids. Deletions cut 3 bases from V and 3 bases from J, with 6 bases between. Germline-derived CDR1 and CDR2 are MNHEY and SMNVEV (reference sequence). CDR3 nucleotide sequence: TGTGCCAGCAGTTTCACTGGTGGAAACACCATATATTTT. Amino acids: CASSFTGGNTIYF.

Details on this clone: Distinct nucleotide sequences in the sample also encode this CDR3. V usage is TRBV6-4 and J usage is TRBJ2-6; D is possibly TRBD1 (6 bases). This CDR3 region has 16 residues. From germline, CDR1 is MRHNA and CDR2 SNTAGT. Trimming cost V 0 bases and J 0 bases, with 6 bases left between them. The CDR3: CASSDSGGSGANVLTF. The DNA for the CDR3 is TGTGCCAGCAGTGACTCAGGGGGCTCTGGGGCCAACGTCCTGACTTTC.

This CDR3 is CASSLSLAGVTDTQYF. For the CDR3, the DNA is TGTGCCAGCAGTCTTTCACTAGCGGGGGTAACAGATACGCAGTATTTT. This chain connects TRBV27 to TRBJ2-3; TRBD2 agrees at 11 bases. J lost 3 bases, V lost 5 bases, and 7 bases had no gene match. Germline V gene data show CDR1 as MNHEY and CDR2 as SMNVEV (reference sequence). The CDR3 has 16 residues.

This clone was counted once. This chain connects TRBV7-9 to TRBJ1-4; 10 bases line up with TRBD1. CDR3 size: 14 residues. The V gene end was trimmed by 3 bases and the J gene end by 8 bases; junction bases not matched to a gene: 3. CDR1 is SEHNR, CDR2 FQNEAQ, per germline (reference sequence). The DNA for the CDR3 is TGTGCCAGCAGCTTCGGACAGGGGGGCGAAAAACTGTTTTTT. It is translated as CASSFGQGGEKLFF.

This chain uses TRBV9 with TRBJ1-1; D gene ambiguous. Germline V gene data show CDR1 as SGDLS and CDR2 as YYNGEE. V dropped 4 bases and J dropped 1 base, with 14 bases sitting between them. There are 15 residues in the CDR3. The CDR3 sequence: CASSPTSGENTEAFF. CDR3 DNA sequence: TGTGCCAGCAGCCCAACAAGCGGGGAGAACACTGAAGCTTTCTTT.

The gene calls are TRBV7-9 and TRBJ1-4; D is uncertain. The CDR3 has 15 amino acids. In germline, CDR1 is SEHNR, CDR2 FQNEAQ (reference sequence). The ends were cut back, 1 base at V and 7 bases at J, with 13 bases in the middle. The CDR3 here is CASSLGRREGEKLFF. The CDR3 DNA follows: TGTGCCAGCAGCTTAGGAAGGCGGGAGGGTGAAAAACTGTTTTTT.

V and J are TRBV28 and TRBJ2-1, with 8 bases lining up with TRBD1. V lost 6 bases and J lost 11; bases outside the gene matches: 9. This CDR3 is built from 13 residues. CDR1 is MDHEN, CDR2 SYDVKM, per germline. CDR3 sequence (DNA): TGTGCCAGCAGGCAAGGACAGGGCGGTCAGCAGTTCTTC. It specifies CASRQGQGGQQFF. Full variable domain (outside the CDR3, taken from reference TRBV28 and TRBJ2-1): DVKVTQSSRYLVKRTGEKVFLECVQDMDHENMFWYRQDPGLGLRLIYFSYDVKMKEKGDIPEGYSVSREKKERFSLILESASTNQTSMYLCASRQGQGGQQFFGPGTRLTVL.

The CDR3 loop reads CSVEGSPGVLRDRYSYEQYF. The CDR3 DNA reads as TGCAGCGTTGAAGGATCCCCTGGCGTCTTGCGGGACAGGTACTCCTACGAGCAGTACTTC. The chain combines TRBV29-1 with TRBJ2-5, with 8 bases fitting TRBD1. With the DNA end fitting TRBJ2-7 better, the J assignment may be wrong. The germline V gene has CDR1 SQVTM and CDR2 ANQGSEA. This CDR3 spans 20 amino acids.

J is TRBJ1-2 and V is TRBV30, with D tentatively TRBD1 (6 bases). Germline V CDR1 and CDR2: GTSNPN, SVGIG (reference sequence). This CDR3 spans 13 amino acids. V was trimmed by 0 bases and J by 7 bases, leaving 12 bases between them. The CDR3: CAWSVTGHGGYTF. CDR3 in DNA: TGTGCCTGGAGTGTAACGGGACATGGTGGCTACACCTTC.

This chain connects TRBV6-5 to TRBJ2-7; D unresolved. V gave up 4 bases and J gave up 0 bases, with 4 bases separating them. The CDR3 is made up of 12 amino acids. Germline assignment: CDR1 MNHEY and CDR2 SVGAGI. The CDR3 DNA reads as TGTGCCAGCAGTTCCCTCTCCTACGAGCAGTACTTC. It translates to CASSSLSYEQYF.

This clone is a singleton in its sample. Other DNA sequences from this sample encode an identical CDR3 as well. The chain has TRBV6-5 and TRBJ2-4; TRBD1 is a possible D gene (5 bases). V was shortened by 6 bases and J by 5 bases, with 11 bases between the two germline ends. Germline V gene lookup returns CDR1 MNHEY and CDR2 SVGAGI. The CDR3 length is 13 residues. The CDR3 here is CASRRQSQNIQYF. CDR3 coding DNA: TGTGCCAGCAGAAGACAGTCACAAAACATTCAGTACTTC.

The genes are TRBV30 and TRBJ1-1; D uncertain. Germline V CDR1 and CDR2: GTSNPN, SVGIG (reference sequence). The CDR3 is 15 residues long. Trimming left V 0 bases short and J 0 bases short, with 11 bases between. CDR3 in DNA: TGTGCCTGGAGTGTAAGAGCCGCTCTGAACACTGAAGCTTTCTTT. As protein: CAWSVRAALNTEAFF.

This chain connects TRBV7-2 to TRBJ2-5; no firm D call. V lost 4 bases and J 5 bases, leaving 8 bases between the germline ends. The CDR3 loop spans 12 amino acids. The germline gives CDR1 SGHTA, CDR2 FQGNSA. CDR3 in amino acids: CASSSSQETQYF. In DNA, the CDR3 is TGTGCCAGCAGCTCATCTCAGGAGACCCAGTACTTC.

The gene calls are TRBV2 and TRBJ2-3, with TRBD2 identical over 7 bases. The CDR3 extends over 14 amino acids. The ends lost 5 bases at V and 4 bases at J; junction bases unmatched: 6. Per the germline V gene, CDR1 is SNHLY and CDR2 is FYNNEI. In DNA, the CDR3 is TGTGCCAGCAGTCTCGGGGGGAGGGCAGATACGCAGTATTTT. Encoded protein: CASSLGGRADTQYF.

V gene TRBV7-6 combines with J gene TRBJ2-7; the D gene is possibly TRBD1 (7 bases). CDR1 SGHVS and CDR2 FNYEAQ come from the germline V gene. With 1 base removed from V and 0 bases from J, the gap between germline ends came to 10 bases. This CDR3 has 15 amino acids. CDR3 protein: CASSLEEGASYEQYF. The CDR3 region has the DNA TGTGCCAGCAGCTTAGAGGAGGGGGCCTCCTACGAGCAGTACTTC.

The V call is TRBV4-1, the J call TRBJ2-7, with a tentative D call TRBD2 (6 bases). Trimming shortened V by 1 base and J by 2 bases, and 9 bases separated the two germline ends. Germline V lookup: CDR1 MGHRA, CDR2 YSYEKL. CDR3 length equals 14 residues. The CDR3 sequence: CASSQVGLAYEQYF. The CDR3 coding sequence is TGCGCCAGCAGCCAAGTGGGACTCGCCTACGAGCAGTACTTC.

V gene TRBV9 combines with J gene TRBJ2-1; 7 nucleotides agree with TRBD1. The length of the CDR3 is 16 residues. V was clipped by 0 bases and J by 7 bases; unmatched bases: 10. The germline gives CDR1 SGDLS, CDR2 YYNGEE. CDR3 in DNA: TGTGCCAGCAGCGTAGCCCCCGGGACAGAAAATAATGAGCAGTTCTTC. Translation gives CASSVAPGTENNEQFF.

The gene calls are TRBV6-1 and TRBJ2-7; the match to TRBD1 covers 9 bases. Germline assignment: CDR1 MNHNS and CDR2 SASEGT. The CDR3 runs to 17 residues. J gave up 7 bases and V 2 bases, and 15 bases lay outside the gene matches. In nucleotides, the CDR3 is TGTGCCAGCAGTGAAACCATTAGTTGGACAGGGGCTCTTGAGCAGTACTTC. Protein sequence: CASSETISWTGALEQYF.

This clone occurred once. The chain recombines TRBV11-3 with TRBJ2-5; D is perhaps TRBD1 (5 bases). This CDR3 has 13 residues. V lost 5 bases and J 7 bases, leaving 14 bases between the germline ends. In germline, CDR1 is SGHNT, CDR2 YENEEA. The CDR3 DNA reads as TGTGCCAGCAGCCCCTACAGGTCGGGGACCCAGTACTTC. Its translation: CASSPYRSGTQYF.

The J gene is TRBJ1-2, the V gene TRBV28; D possibly corresponds to TRBD1 (5 bases). From germline, CDR1 is MDHEN and CDR2 SYDVKM. V lost 7 bases, J lost 8 bases, and 29 bases lay in between. CDR3 length: 17 residues. The DNA of the CDR3 is TGTGCCAGCACCCCAAGGGGCCCAAGGGACTCCCGAGGCGGCTACACCTTC. Translated, it gives CASTPRGPRDSRGGYTF.

The rearrangement links TRBV19 to TRBJ2-3; D is possibly TRBD2 (5 bases). CDR1 is LNHDA and CDR2 is SQIVND in the germline V gene (reference sequence). CDR3 length: 14 amino acids. V was clipped by 3 bases and J by 3 bases, with 10 bases between them. This CDR3 reads CASSIEGPTDTQYF. The CDR3, as DNA: TGTGCCAGTAGTATTGAGGGCCCGACAGATACGCAGTATTTT.

The genes are TRBV9 and TRBJ2-7; 7 bases are a match to TRBD2. This CDR3 has 17 residues. V lost 4 bases to trimming and J lost 6 bases; unmatched junction nucleotides: 19. In germline, CDR1 is SGDLS, CDR2 YYNGEE. CDR3 coding DNA: TGTGCCAGCAGCCCTCTGCTTGGGGGGGGGAGTCATGGCGAGCAGTACTTC. Amino acids: CASSPLLGGGSHGEQYF.

The chain employs TRBV18 and TRBJ2-3, with 13 bases fitting TRBD2. This CDR3 contains 17 residues. V gave up 2 bases and J gave up 1 base; unmatched junction bases: 3. Germline V gene sequence: CDR1 KGHSH, CDR2 LQKENI. CDR3: CASSPGLAGAGTDTQYF. Written as DNA, the CDR3 is TGTGCCAGCTCACCAGGACTAGCGGGGGCGGGCACAGATACGCAGTATTTT.

To note about this clone: The identical CDR3 is also encoded by other nucleotide sequences in the sample. The V call is TRBV28, the J call TRBJ1-1, with D possibly being TRBD1 (6 bases). The germline V gene encodes CDR1 MDHEN and CDR2 SYDVKM. The CDR3 is made up of 12 amino acids. Between the trimmed V and J ends, which lost 2 bases and 10 bases, there was a span of 11 bases. The CDR3 spells CASSLIRGRAFF. In nucleotides, the CDR3 is TGTGCCAGCAGTTTAATCAGGGGTCGAGCTTTCTTT. The whole variable domain, filled in from reference TRBV28 and TRBJ1-1, reads DVKVTQSSRYLVKRTGEKVFLECVQDMDHENMFWYRQDPGLGLRLIYFSYDVKMKEKGDIPEGYSVSREKKERFSLILESASTNQTSMYLCASSLIRGRAFFGQGTRLTVV.

The V gene is TRBV6-4, the J gene TRBJ1-2, with D perhaps matching TRBD1 (5 bases). The CDR3 extends over 15 amino acids. From germline, CDR1 is MRHNA and CDR2 SNTAGT. Trimming pared 2 bases from V and 2 bases from J, leaving 12 bases between. The CDR3 here is CASSDGDGGNYGYTF. CDR3 bases: TGTGCCAGCAGTGACGGGGACGGAGGGAACTATGGCTACACCTTC.